Shown below are 19 T cell receptor beta chains from a single sample sequenced in a study of blood T cell repertoires in COVID-19. The method was immunoSEQ multiplex PCR; TCRdb's version includes in-frame clones alone and lacks a portion of them. The data show 340,000 or so clones, roughly 85% seen once. Sequenced: PBMCs or T cells enriched from blood (not recorded which). These receptors all stem from a woman aged 40 to 55 with acute COVID-19.

The chain carries TRBV27 and TRBJ1-2; a weak D match, TRBD1 (6 bases). Trimming cost V 6 bases and J 5 bases, with 10 bases left between them. Germline V gene lookup returns CDR1 MNHEY and CDR2 SMNVEV (reference sequence). The CDR3 loop spans 12 amino acids. CDR3 protein: CASSPTGYGYTF. CDR3 nucleotide sequence: TGTGCCAGCAGCCCGACAGGATATGGCTACACCTTC.

V and J are TRBV3-1 (or the pseudogene TRBV3-2) and TRBJ1-2, with 9 bases matching TRBD1. The CDR3 is made up of 17 amino acids. The V and J ends lost 4 bases and 12 bases, in that order; junction bases with no gene match: 21. CDR1 and CDR2 from the germline V gene are LGHDT and YNNKEL (reference sequence). The CDR3 region is CASSRSVNLRTGELNTF. The CDR3 DNA reads TGTGCCAGCAGCCGATCCGTAAATCTCCGGACAGGGGAATTGAACACCTTC.

The chain is built from TRBV7-2 and TRBJ2-7; the match to TRBD2 covers 8 bases. V lost 5 bases and J lost 3; bases outside the gene matches: 15. The CDR3 covers 17 residues. Germline V lookup: CDR1 SGHTA, CDR2 FQGNSA. In DNA, the CDR3 is TGTGCCAGCAGCGAATCGTCCGGGGGGGCCGTATTCTACGAGCAGTACTTC. It codes for CASSESSGGAVFYEQYF.

The chain couples TRBV6-1 to TRBJ1-1; TRBD1 is a possible D gene (5 bases). The CDR3 loop spans 15 amino acids. Germline V gives CDR1 MNHNS, CDR2 SASEGT. V shed 0 bases and J shed 1 base, with 9 bases lying between them. The CDR3 DNA reads TGTGCCAGCAGTGAAGCGCTCGGACAGAACACTGAAGCTTTCTTT. Translated, it gives CASSEALGQNTEAFF.

This chain joins TRBV11-2 and TRBJ2-3; D call uncertain. Between the trimmed V and J ends, which lost 2 bases and 5 bases, there was a span of 5 bases. Germline CDR1 is SGHAT and CDR2 is FQNNGV. This CDR3 has 12 residues. The CDR3 nucleotides read TGTGCCAGCAGCTTAATAGTAGATACGCAGTATTTT. Protein product: CASSLIVDTQYF.

This chain uses TRBV4-1 with TRBJ2-1, with 10 bases matching TRBD1. This CDR3 is 15 amino acids long. Per the germline V gene, CDR1 is MGHRA and CDR2 is YSYEKL. V lost 4 bases, J lost 6 bases, and 6 bases stayed unmatched. In nucleotides, the CDR3 is TGCGCCAGCAGCCCGTCCCGGGACAGGGGCAATGAGCAGTTCTTC. Its translation is CASSPSRDRGNEQFF.

The chain is built from TRBV27 and TRBJ2-1; TRBD2 might be the D (5 bases). Germline values: CDR1 MNHEY, CDR2 SMNVEV (reference sequence). V was clipped by 7 bases and J by 4 bases, with 23 bases between them. The CDR3 is 17 residues long. The CDR3 protein is CASIGRPAGGVYNEQFF. CDR3 bases: TGTGCCAGCATAGGCCGCCCGGCGGGCGGAGTATACAATGAGCAGTTCTTC.

The chain's CDR3 is CASSWRTSPLSGANVLTF. The CDR3 nucleotides read TGTGCCAGCAGCTGGAGGACTAGCCCGCTCTCTGGGGCCAACGTCCTGACTTTC. The chain recombines TRBV5-5 with TRBJ2-6; 8 bases line up with TRBD2. The V gene end was trimmed by 3 bases and the J gene end by 0 bases; junction bases not matched to a gene: 8. CDR1 and CDR2 (germline): SGHKS, YYEKEE (reference sequence). The CDR3 is 18 amino acids. The complete variable domain, with remaining parts taken from reference TRBV5-5 and TRBJ2-6, reads DAGVTQSPTHLIKTRGQQVTLRCSPISGHKSVSWYQQVLGQGPQFIFQYYEKEERGRGNFPDRFSARQFPNYSSELNVNALLLGDSALYLCASSWRTSPLSGANVLTFGAGSRLTVL.

This clone appeared once. The chain has TRBV20-1 and TRBJ2-7; the match to TRBD2 covers 9 bases. J was trimmed by 7 bases and V by 3 bases; bases with no gene match: 7. Germline V lookup: CDR1 DFQATT, CDR2 SNEGSKA (reference sequence). There are 13 residues in the CDR3. The CDR3 region has the DNA TGCAGTGCTAGTGGGGGACTAGCCGTAGAGCAGTACTTC. Residues: CSASGGLAVEQYF.

The chain combines TRBV25-1 with TRBJ2-7, with 7 bases matching TRBD1. The CDR3 sequence is 12 residues long. Trimming removed 5 bases from V and 9 bases from J; junction bases left unmatched: 7. Germline V CDR1 and CDR2: MGHDK, SYGVNS. The CDR3 nucleotides read TGTGCCAGCAGTCCACAGGGACAGTCGCAGTACTTC. It is translated as CASSPQGQSQYF.

V usage is TRBV7-9 and J usage is TRBJ2-3, with 10 bases identical to TRBD1. Looked up from germline, CDR1 is SEHNR and CDR2 is FQNEAQ (reference sequence). J was trimmed by 2 bases and V by 5 bases; bases with no gene match: 7. The CDR3 loop spans 16 amino acids. CDR3 residues: CASSAGTGAYTDTQYF. CDR3 bases: TGTGCCAGCAGCGCCGGGACAGGGGCATACACAGATACGCAGTATTTT. Complete variable domain (other parts from reference TRBV7-9 and TRBJ2-3): DTGVSQNPRHKITKRGQNVTFRCDPISEHNRLYWYRQTLGQGPEFLTYFQNEAQLEKSRLLSDRFSAERPKGSFSTLEIQRTEQGDSAMYLCASSAGTGAYTDTQYFGPGTRLTVL.

The rearrangement joins TRBV19 to TRBJ1-3; D remains unclear. From germline, CDR1 is LNHDA and CDR2 SQIVND (reference sequence). V was clipped by 0 bases and J by 0 bases, with 9 bases between them. The CDR3 runs to 16 residues. The CDR3 DNA is TGTGCCAGTAGTATAGACCGGGGATTCTCTGGAAACACCATATATTTT. This sequence encodes CASSIDRGFSGNTIYF.

The chain joins TRBV27 to TRBJ2-1; the D is unclear. This CDR3 region has 17 residues. Trimming removed 4 bases at V and 0 bases at J, with 16 bases between. Germline V lookup: CDR1 MNHEY, CDR2 SMNVEV (reference sequence). CDR3: CASSSSLGARSYNEQFF. CDR3 in DNA: TGTGCCAGCAGTTCCTCACTGGGCGCCCGCTCCTACAATGAGCAGTTCTTC.

This chain joins TRBV28 and TRBJ1-1; D is uncertain. Between the trimmed V and J ends, which lost 6 bases and 1 base, there was a span of 12 bases. This CDR3 is built from 14 residues. CDR1 is MDHEN and CDR2 is SYDVKM in the germline V gene. CDR3 coding DNA: TGTGCCAGCAGCCCCATTCCAAAGAACACTGAAGCTTTCTTT. The encoded protein is CASSPIPKNTEAFF.

This chain joins TRBV6-4 and TRBJ2-7; TRBD1 matches 8 bases. V lost 3 bases, J lost 2 bases, and 15 bases stayed unmatched. The CDR3 sequence is 18 residues long. Germline CDR1 and CDR2: MRHNA and SNTAGT. The CDR3 nucleotides are TGTGCCAGCAGTGAGGCACTTCAGGGGGCCCCAGAGACCTACGAGCAGTACTTC. Translating gives CASSEALQGAPETYEQYF.

DNA of the CDR3: TGTGCCAGCTCACCAGCGGGGGTGATAAATTCACCCCTCCACTTT. Encoded protein: CASSPAGVINSPLHF. The chain recombines TRBV18 with TRBJ1-6; the D gene is possibly TRBD1 (5 bases). Germline V lookup: CDR1 KGHSH, CDR2 LQKENI. This CDR3 region has 15 residues. V was trimmed by 2 bases and J by 7 bases, leaving 12 bases between them.

The chain couples TRBV7-2 to TRBJ2-2, with 9 nucleotides matching TRBD2. Germline V gives CDR1 SGHTA, CDR2 FQGNSA. CDR3 size: 16 residues. The V segment lost 11 bases and the J segment 5 bases; nucleotides outside the gene matches: 15. The CDR3 sequence is CAGGTWASGGTGELFF. The CDR3 bases are TGTGCCGGCGGGACATGGGCGAGCGGGGGGACCGGGGAGCTGTTTTTT.

CDR3 region: CARSSVRDRDLFGANVLTF. The CDR3 DNA sequence: TGTGCCAGAAGCTCGGTCCGGGACAGGGACCTCTTTGGGGCCAACGTCCTGACTTTC. The chain joins TRBV7-5 to TRBJ2-6; TRBD1 is the table's D call, not checked against the DNA. TRBV7-5 is shown as a pseudogene. This CDR3 has 19 residues.

The chain uses TRBV3-1 (or the pseudogene TRBV3-2) and TRBJ1-3; possible D gene TRBD1, 6 bases. Germline V gene sequence: CDR1 LGHDT, CDR2 YNNKEL (reference sequence). V dropped 0 bases and J dropped 3 bases, with 18 bases sitting between them. The CDR3 is made up of 18 amino acids. CDR3 in amino acids: CASSQEGLGAVFGNTIYF. For the CDR3, the DNA is TGTGCCAGCAGCCAAGAGGGGTTGGGGGCTGTTTTTGGAAACACCATATATTTT.